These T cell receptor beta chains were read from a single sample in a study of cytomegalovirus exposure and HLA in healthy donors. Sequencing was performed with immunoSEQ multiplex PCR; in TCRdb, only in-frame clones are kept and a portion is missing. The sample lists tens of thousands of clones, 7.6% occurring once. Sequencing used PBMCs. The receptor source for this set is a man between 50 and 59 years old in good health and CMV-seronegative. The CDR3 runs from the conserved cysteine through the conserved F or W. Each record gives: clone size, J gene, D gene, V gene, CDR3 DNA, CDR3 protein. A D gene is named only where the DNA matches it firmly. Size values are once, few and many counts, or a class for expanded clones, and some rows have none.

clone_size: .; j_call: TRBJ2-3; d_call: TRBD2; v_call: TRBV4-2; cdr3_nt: TGTGCCAGCCAGCCCGGGACTAGCTCGCTCCATACGCAGTATTTT; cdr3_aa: CASQPGTSSLHTQYF
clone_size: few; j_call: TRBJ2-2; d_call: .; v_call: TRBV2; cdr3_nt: TGTGCCAGCAAGTCATCCAGCACAGCGAACACCGGGGAGCTGTTTTTT; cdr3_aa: CASKSSSTANTGELFF
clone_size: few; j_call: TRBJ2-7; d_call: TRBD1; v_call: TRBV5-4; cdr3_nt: TGTGCCAGCAGCTTACAGGGGGCGCGGGAGCAGTACTTC; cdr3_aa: CASSLQGAREQYF
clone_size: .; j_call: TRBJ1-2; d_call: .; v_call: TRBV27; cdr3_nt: TGTGCCAGCAGTCGACAGCTTAACTATGGCTACACCTTC; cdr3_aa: CASSRQLNYGYTF
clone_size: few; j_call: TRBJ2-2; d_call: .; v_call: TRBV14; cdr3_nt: TGTGCCAGCAGCCAAGATCCGGGGACCGGGGAGCTGTTTTTT; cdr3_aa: CASSQDPGTGELFF
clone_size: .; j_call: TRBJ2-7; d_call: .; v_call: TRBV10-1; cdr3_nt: TGCGCCAGCAGTGACCCCACCCCAGGGTCCGCCTACGAGCAGTACTTC; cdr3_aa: CASSDPTPGSAYEQYF
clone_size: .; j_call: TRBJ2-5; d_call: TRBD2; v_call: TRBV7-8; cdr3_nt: TGTGCCAGCAGCTCGGGACTAGCGGGGGGTCGAGGCCAAGAGACCCAGTACTTC; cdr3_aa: CASSSGLAGGRGQETQYF
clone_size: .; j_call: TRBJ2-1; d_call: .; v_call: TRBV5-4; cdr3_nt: TGTGCCAGCAGGTCTACAGGGAACAATGAGCAGTTCTTC; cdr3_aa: CASRSTGNNEQFF
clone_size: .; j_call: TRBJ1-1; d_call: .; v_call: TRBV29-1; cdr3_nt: TGCAGCGTTGGAGGCCAGGGTAACACTGAAGCTTTCTTT; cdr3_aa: CSVGGQGNTEAFF
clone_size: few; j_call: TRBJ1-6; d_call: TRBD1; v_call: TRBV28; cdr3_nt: TGTGCCAGCAGTTTGCACAGGGGAAATTCACCCCTCCACTTT; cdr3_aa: CASSLHRGNSPLHF
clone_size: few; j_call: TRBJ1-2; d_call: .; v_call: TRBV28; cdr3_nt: TGTGCCAGCGGCACGCGACTGAGGACTAACTATGGCTACACCTTC; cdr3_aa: CASGTRLRTNYGYTF
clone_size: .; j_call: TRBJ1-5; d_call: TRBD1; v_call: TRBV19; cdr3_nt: TGTGCCAGTAGTTTCCAACAGGGGATGGTTCAGCCCCAGCATTTT; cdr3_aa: CASSFQQGMVQPQHF
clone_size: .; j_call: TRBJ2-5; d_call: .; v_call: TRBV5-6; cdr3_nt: TGTGCCAGCAGGCATACCGGGACTGAGCAAGAGACCCAGTACTTC; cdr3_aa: CASRHTGTEQETQYF
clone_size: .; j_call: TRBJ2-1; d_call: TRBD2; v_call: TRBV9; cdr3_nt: TGTGCCAGCAGCGTAGACGACGGACTAGGGTCACACAATGAGCAGTTCTTC; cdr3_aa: CASSVDDGLGSHNEQFF
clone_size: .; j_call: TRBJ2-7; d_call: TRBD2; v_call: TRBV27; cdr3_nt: TGTGCCAGCAGTTTTTTAGCGGGAGATCAAGTGCAGTACTTT; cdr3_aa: CASSFLAGDQVQYF
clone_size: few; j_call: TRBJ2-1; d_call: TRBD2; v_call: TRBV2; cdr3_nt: TGTGCCAGCAGTGAAGCGACTAGCGGGGGGGTCACGCAGTTCTTC; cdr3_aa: CASSEATSGGVTQFF
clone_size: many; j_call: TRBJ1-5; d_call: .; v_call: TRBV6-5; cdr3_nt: TGTGCCAGCAGTTACGGGGCGAAGAATCAGCCCCAGCATTTT; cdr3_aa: CASSYGAKNQPQHF
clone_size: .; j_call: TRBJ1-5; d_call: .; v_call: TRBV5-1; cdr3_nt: TGCGCCAGCAGCCCTGGGCTCGATCAGCCCCAGCATTTT; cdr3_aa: CASSPGLDQPQHF
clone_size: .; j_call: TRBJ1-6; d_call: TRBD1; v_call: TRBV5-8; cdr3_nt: TGTGCCAGCAGCGCGGGACAGGGTGAGGGATCACCCCTCCACTTT; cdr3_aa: CASSAGQGEGSPLHF
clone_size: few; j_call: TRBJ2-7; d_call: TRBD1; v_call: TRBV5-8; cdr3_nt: TGTGCCAGCACCCGGGGACAGACCTACGAGCAGTACTTC; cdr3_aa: CASTRGQTYEQYF
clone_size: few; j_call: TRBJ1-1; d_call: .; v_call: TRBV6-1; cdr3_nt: TGTGCCAGCAGTCAGCCGGGACTCCCGTCCACTGAAGCTTTCTTT; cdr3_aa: CASSQPGLPSTEAFF
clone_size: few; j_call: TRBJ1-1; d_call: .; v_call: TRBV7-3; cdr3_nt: TGTGCCAGCAGCCCGGGACTGAAGACTGAAGCTTTCTTT; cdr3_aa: CASSPGLKTEAFF
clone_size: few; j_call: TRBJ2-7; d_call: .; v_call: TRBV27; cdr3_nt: TGTGCCAGCAGTTTTAGGGGTGGGTACGAGCAGTACTTC; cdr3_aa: CASSFRGGYEQYF
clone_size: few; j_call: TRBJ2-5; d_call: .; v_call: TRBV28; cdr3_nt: TGTGCCAGCAGTTTATTCCCCGGCCAAGAGACCCAGTACTTC; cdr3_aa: CASSLFPGQETQYF
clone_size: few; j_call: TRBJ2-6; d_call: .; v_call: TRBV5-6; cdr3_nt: TGTGCCAGCAGCCTTCTTAGCGGCTCTGGGGCCAACGTCCTGACTTTC; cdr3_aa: CASSLLSGSGANVLTF
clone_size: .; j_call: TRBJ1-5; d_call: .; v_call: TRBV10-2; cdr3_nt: TGCGCCAGCAGTGAGATCGGCAGACAACATCAGCCCCAGCATTTT; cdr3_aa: CASSEIGRQHQPQHF
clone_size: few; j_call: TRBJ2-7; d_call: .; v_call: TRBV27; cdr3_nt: TGTGCCAGCAGTTTATCGAGCGGGTATCCTCTATACGAGCAGTACTTC; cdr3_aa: CASSLSSGYPLYEQYF
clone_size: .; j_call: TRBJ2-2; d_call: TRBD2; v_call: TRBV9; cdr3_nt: TGTGCCAGCAGCCCTACTAGCGGACGAGGCGGGGAGCTGTTTTTT; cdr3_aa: CASSPTSGRGGELFF
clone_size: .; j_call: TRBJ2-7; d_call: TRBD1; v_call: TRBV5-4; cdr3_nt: TGTGCCAGCAGCTTGCGGACAGGGGGTACCTACGAGCAGTACTTC; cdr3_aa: CASSLRTGGTYEQYF
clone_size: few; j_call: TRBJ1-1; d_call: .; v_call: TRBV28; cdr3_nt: TGTGCCAGCAGTTTACCAGGGCAAGGGGCTGAAGCTTTCTTT; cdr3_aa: CASSLPGQGAEAFF
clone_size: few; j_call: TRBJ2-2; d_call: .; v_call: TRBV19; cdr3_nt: TGTGCCGTCGGAAGGACAAACACCGGGGAGCTGTTTTTT; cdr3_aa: CAVGRTNTGELFF
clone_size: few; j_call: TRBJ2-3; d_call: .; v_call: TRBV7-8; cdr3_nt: TGTGCCAGCAGCTCCCGGACATCCCCGTCTAGCACAGATACGCAGTATTTT; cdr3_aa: CASSSRTSPSSTDTQYF
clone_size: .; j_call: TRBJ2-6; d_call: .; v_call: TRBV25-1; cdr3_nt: TGTGCCAGCAGCGCACTACTTCGGTGGCTTAGGGCCAACGTCCTGACTTTC; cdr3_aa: CASSALLRWLRANVLTF
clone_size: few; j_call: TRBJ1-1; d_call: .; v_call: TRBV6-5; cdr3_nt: TGTGCCAGCAGTTACTGGTGGACAGAGCCGAACACTGAAGCTTTCTTT; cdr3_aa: CASSYWWTEPNTEAFF
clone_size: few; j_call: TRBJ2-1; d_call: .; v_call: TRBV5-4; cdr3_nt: TGTGCCAGCAGCTTGTCCTATCGGAATGAGCAGTTCTTC; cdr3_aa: CASSLSYRNEQFF
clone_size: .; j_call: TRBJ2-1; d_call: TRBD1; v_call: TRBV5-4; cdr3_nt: TGTGCCAGCAGCTTGGACAGGGGCATCTACAATGAGCAGTTCTTC; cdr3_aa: CASSLDRGIYNEQFF
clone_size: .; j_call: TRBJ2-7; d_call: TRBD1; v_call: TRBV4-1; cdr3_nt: TGCGCCAGCAGCCAACCGGGACAGCCTTCCTACGAGCAGTACTTC; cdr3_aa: CASSQPGQPSYEQYF
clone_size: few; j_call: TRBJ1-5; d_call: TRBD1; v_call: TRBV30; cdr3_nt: TGTGCCTGGGGCGGAGGGACAGGGGGTAGCAATCAGCCCCAGCATTTT; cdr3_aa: CAWGGGTGGSNQPQHF
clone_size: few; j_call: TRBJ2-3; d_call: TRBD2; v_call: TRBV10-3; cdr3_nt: TGTGCCATCAGATGGACTAGCGGGGGGGCAGATACGCAGTATTTT; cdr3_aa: CAIRWTSGGADTQYF
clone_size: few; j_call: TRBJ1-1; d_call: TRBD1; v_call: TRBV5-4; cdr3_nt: TGTGCCAGCAGCACCGGACAGGGTTGGAGACACACTGAAGCTTTCTTT; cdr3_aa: CASSTGQGWRHTEAFF
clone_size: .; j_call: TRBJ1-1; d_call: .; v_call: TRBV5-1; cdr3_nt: TGCGCCAGCAAAGCCCGAGGGGGTCTGGCCGCTGAAGCTTTCTTT; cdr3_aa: CASKARGGLAAEAFF
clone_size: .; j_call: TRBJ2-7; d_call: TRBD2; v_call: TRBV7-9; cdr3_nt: TGTGCCAGCAGCTCGACTAGCGGGACTCAGTACTTC; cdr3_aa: CASSSTSGTQYF
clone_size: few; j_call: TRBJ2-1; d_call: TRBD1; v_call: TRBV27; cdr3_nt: TGTGCCAGCAGTTTAACTCCGGGACAGAACAATGAGCAGTTCTTC; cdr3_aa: CASSLTPGQNNEQFF
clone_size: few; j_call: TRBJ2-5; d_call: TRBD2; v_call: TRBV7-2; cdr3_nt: TGTGCCAGCAGCTCCCGTCCCTGGTGGACTAGCGGGAGCAGAGAGACCCAGTACTTC; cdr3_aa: CASSSRPWWTSGSRETQYF
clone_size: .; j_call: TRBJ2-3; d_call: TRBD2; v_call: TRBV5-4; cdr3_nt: TGTGCCAGCAGCCCGACCCGTGGAGCGGGGGGGCGGACAGATACGCAGTATTTT; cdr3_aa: CASSPTRGAGGRTDTQYF
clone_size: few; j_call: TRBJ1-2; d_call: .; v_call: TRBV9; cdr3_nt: TGTGCCAGCAGCGTAGGGGCAGACTATGGCTACACCTTC; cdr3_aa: CASSVGADYGYTF
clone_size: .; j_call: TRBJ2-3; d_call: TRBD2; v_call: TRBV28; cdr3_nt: TGTGCCAGCAGAAAGCGGGGGACGCGCACAGATACGCAGTATTTT; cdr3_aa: CASRKRGTRTDTQYF
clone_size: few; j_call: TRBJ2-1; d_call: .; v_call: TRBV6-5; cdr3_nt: TGTGCCAGCAATGACAACTACAATGAGCAGTTCTTC; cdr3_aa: CASNDNYNEQFF
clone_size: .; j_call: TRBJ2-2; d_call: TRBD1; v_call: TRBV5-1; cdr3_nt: TGCGCCAGCGCTACTGGACAGGGGACCGGGGAGCTGTTTTTT; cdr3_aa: CASATGQGTGELFF
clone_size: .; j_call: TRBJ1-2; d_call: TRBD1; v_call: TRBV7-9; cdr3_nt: TGTGCCAGCAGCTTAGAGGGGGCCAACTATGGCTACACCTTC; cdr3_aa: CASSLEGANYGYTF
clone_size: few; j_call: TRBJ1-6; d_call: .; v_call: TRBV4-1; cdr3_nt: TGCGCCAGCAGCCAAGAAGGACTCGGGGGGGGGTATAATTCACCCCTCCACTTT; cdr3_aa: CASSQEGLGGGYNSPLHF
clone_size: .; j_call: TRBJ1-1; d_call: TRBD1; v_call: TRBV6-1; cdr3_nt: TGTGCCAGCAACAAACAGGGGGGAGGCACTGAAGCTTTCTTT; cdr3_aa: CASNKQGGGTEAFF
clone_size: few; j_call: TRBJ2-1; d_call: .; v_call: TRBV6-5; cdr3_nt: TGTGCCAGCAGTTACCTCAATGAGCAGTTCTTC; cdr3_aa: CASSYLNEQFF
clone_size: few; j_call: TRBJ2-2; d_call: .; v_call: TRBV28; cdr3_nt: TGTGCCAGCAGTGTAAACAGGGCGGGGGACACCGGGGAGCTGTTTTTT; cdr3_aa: CASSVNRAGDTGELFF
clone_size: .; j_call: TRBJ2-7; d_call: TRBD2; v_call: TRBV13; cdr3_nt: TGTGCCAGCAGGAGACTAGCGGGAGTAAGCGAGCAGTACTTC; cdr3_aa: CASRRLAGVSEQYF